This section outlines one T cell receptor beta chain sequence together with its context. Trimming cost V 9 bases and J 4 bases; bases outside gene matches: 14. Germline V gene lookup returns CDR1 KGHDR and CDR2 SFDVKD. The CDR3 runs 16 residues. Participant age was roughly 18 to 95 years, and participants resided in fewer than 25 US areas. Source study methods: Reference gene primers were amplified, and this amplification served to estimate nucleated cell counts. The repertoire was sequenced with immunoSEQ multiplex PCR; TCRdb's copy has only in-frame clones and lacks some. V, J and clone size reflect that table, while D and trimming were determined from the DNA. This table has about 470,000 clones, around 90% appearing once. These data originate in a study of blood T cell repertoires in COVID-19. Study information: COVID-19 samples collected from the United States, Italy and Spain covered acute and convalescent phases.

Sample: PBMCs or T cells enriched from blood (not recorded which). The chain couples TRBV24-1 to TRBJ2-1; 7 bases are a match to TRBD1. This sequence originates from a woman under 30 who had recovered from COVID-19. CDR3 residues: CATATPGTERYNEQFF. CDR3 nucleotide sequence: TGTGCCACCGCTACTCCCGGGACAGAGAGATACAATGAGCAGTTCTTC.